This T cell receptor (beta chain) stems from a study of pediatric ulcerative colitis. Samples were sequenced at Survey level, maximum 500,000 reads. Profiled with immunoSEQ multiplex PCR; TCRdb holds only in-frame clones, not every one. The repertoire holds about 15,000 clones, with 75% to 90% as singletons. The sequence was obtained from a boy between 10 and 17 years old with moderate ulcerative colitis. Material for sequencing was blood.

CDR3: CAISELLGGSSYEQYF. CDR3 DNA: TGTGCCATCAGTGAGTTGCTCGGCGGCAGCTCCTACGAGCAGTACTTC. This rearrangement joins TRBV10-3 to TRBJ2-7; D unclear. The germline gives CDR1 ENHRY, CDR2 SYGVKD. V lost 1 base, J lost 0 bases, and 13 bases lay in between. This CDR3 has 16 residues.